These T cell receptor beta chains were read from a single sample in a study of shared clonotypes between healthy human individuals. The protocol was immunoSEQ multiplex PCR, while the TCRdb copy is restricted to in-frame clones and leaves out a portion. The data contain 2 million to 2.5 million clones, over 90% of them singletons. Sequencing was done on a sample of naive CD4+ T cells from PBMCs. These receptors all stem from a man aged 18 to 29 in good health. Some clones in this sample may be carry-over from other donors' samples. Both conserved end residues are trimmed from each CDR3. Expanded clones get a size class; other rows say once, few or many, or leave the size out.

J gene | clone size | V gene | CDR3 protein
TRBJ2-6 | - | TRBV9 | ASSVLGSPGVLT
TRBJ2-2 | - | TRBV9 | ASSVGGVNTGELF
TRBJ1-4 | - | TRBV27 | ASSLGSSGTRGLWEKLF
TRBJ1-3 | - | TRBV5-1 | ASSSMTLPGTIY
TRBJ1-2 | - | TRBV27 | ASRAFDYGYT
TRBJ2-1 | - | TRBV5-1 | ASSLEGTDYNEQF
TRBJ2-7 | - | TRBV11-2 | ASSPGVAAYEQY
TRBJ1-3 | - | TRBV2 | ASSAWSDTIY
TRBJ2-1 | - | TRBV4-3 | ASSQRSLGPRTGNNEQF
TRBJ2-7 | - | TRBV28 | ASIIAGGGEQY
TRBJ2-7 | - | TRBV19 | ASTPTRGSSYEQY
TRBJ2-5 | - | TRBV19 | ASSITRQETQY
TRBJ1-2 | - | TRBV11-2 | ASSVYPGGAYGYT
TRBJ2-3 | - | TRBV6-1 | ASSPLAGSTDTQY
TRBJ2-6 | once | TRBV6-1 | ASSEYVPGANVLT
TRBJ2-7 | - | TRBV14 | ASSQRNEQY
TRBJ1-1 | - | TRBV18 | ASSPSGPVEAF
TRBJ1-6 | - | TRBV2 | ASSEAGRSGSPLH
TRBJ2-1 | once | TRBV7-2 | ASSLRTRGDEQF
TRBJ2-7 | - | TRBV6-6 | ASRRGRLAYEQY
TRBJ2-1 | - | TRBV14 | ASSQELALAGALTLLNEQF
TRBJ2-4 | - | TRBV6-5 | ASGTSGTIQY
TRBJ2-7 | - | TRBV2 | ASSQRTSGYMEQY
TRBJ2-5 | once | TRBV9 | ASSVEGGGETQY
TRBJ1-1 | - | TRBV28 | ASNTGGQGRTEAF
TRBJ1-2 | once | TRBV7-8 | ASSLHRPINGYT